This T cell receptor (beta chain) was sequenced during a study of blood T cell repertoires in COVID-19. Whole-study context: Samples came from the United States, Italy and Spain, spanning acute and convalescent COVID-19.

TCRdb keeps only in-frame clones here, not all; method: immunoSEQ multiplex PCR. Of 400,000 to 550,000 clones in the sample, nearly 90% were seen once. Sequenced material: PBMCs or T cells enriched from blood (not recorded which). The TCR originated in a woman aged 18-30 years with acute COVID-19.

Here the CDR3 DNA reads TGTGCCAGCAGCTTCCGGGTTGGCACTGAAGCTTTCTTT. Encoded protein: CASSFRVGTEAFF. The rearrangement links TRBV11-3 to TRBJ1-1; D is uncertain. CDR1 is SGHNT, CDR2 YENEEA, per germline. Trimming removed 3 bases at V and 4 bases at J, with 9 bases between. This CDR3 has 13 residues.